This record covers a single TCR beta chain. The data derive from a study of blood T cell repertoires in COVID-19. The assay was immunoSEQ multiplex PCR, and TCRdb's table has in-frame clones only and misses some. This sample yields about 230,000 clones, of which 83% are seen a single time; under 3% belongs to the top ten. In germline, CDR1 is DFQATT, CDR2 SNEGSKA (reference sequence). V lost 3 bases and J lost 2, with 15 bases in between. CDR3 length equals 15 residues. The sequencing input was peripheral blood. The sequence was collected from a woman between 70 and 85 years old with active or convalescent COVID-19. The chain has TRBV20-1 and TRBJ2-3; D is ambiguous. This chain's CDR3 is CSASDASAATDTQYF. The CDR3 nucleotides read TGCAGTGCTAGTGACGCGTCGGCGGCCACAGATACGCAGTATTTT.